Given below is one T cell receptor (beta chain) in context. Negative isolation was used for CD8+ and CD4+ T cells and FACS enrichment for TEMRA cells. V lost 5 bases and J lost 4; bases outside the gene matches: 11. Germline V gene sequence: CDR1 SGHVS, CDR2 FQNEAQ. This CDR3 has 16 residues. This sample was taken from a study of CD8 T cells in Susac syndrome. The overall study: Of the sequenced Susac syndrome patients, more than 5 had active disease and under 10 were in remission. When blood was collected, patients with Susac syndrome were therapy-naive, were taking corticosteroids, or were receiving intravenous immunoglobulin alone.

RNA was extracted with the RNeasy kit, and a quantity of roughly 0.45 to 1 ug was reverse transcribed using random hexamers. TCR beta CDR3 was amplified by immunoSEQ multiplex PCR. This amplification extended across 54 Vbeta and 13 Jbeta segments. TCRdb redid the calling of the immunoSEQ multiplex PCR reads with MiXCR, one entry per CDR3 protein. The sample carries hundreds of thousands of distinct CDR3 sequences, about 95% recorded once. Material: CD4+ T cells from PBMCs. The TCR sequence derives from a human donor with Susac syndrome. The chain links TRBV7-8 to TRBJ1-1, with 9 bases aligning to TRBD1. CDR3 protein: CASSPTWGTGSTEAFF. CDR3 DNA sequence: TGTGCCAGCAGCCCAACATGGGGGACAGGGAGCACTGAAGCTTTCTTT.